One and the same sample provided the 15 T cell receptor beta chains below, sequenced in a study of blood T cells in healthy people across ages. A second roughly 7 to 12 cycle PCR used barcoded and J-beta primers. TCRdb analysed the 5' RACE reads with MiXCR anew, one entry per CDR3 protein. Altogether hundreds of thousands of distinct CDR3 sequences are present, about 50% being singletons, with the ten largest covering approximately 15%. The sample comprised blood. All receptors come from a woman of 80 years or more in good health.

The chain recombines TRBV19 with TRBJ2-7, with D perhaps TRBD2 (6 bases). The CDR3 has 18 residues. Germline values: CDR1 LNHDA, CDR2 SQIVND (reference sequence). The V and J ends lost 3 bases and 0 bases respectively, with 21 bases between them. Here the CDR3 DNA reads TGTGCCAGTAGTATCCCATCCGTCCATAGCGGTAGCTCCTACGAGCAGTACTTC. Protein sequence: CASSIPSVHSGSSYEQYF.

The chain uses TRBV5-1 and TRBJ2-2, with D perhaps matching TRBD2 (6 bases). Germline V gene sequence: CDR1 SGHRS, CDR2 YFSETQ. Trimming took off 0 bases at V and 4 bases at J, with 10 bases between the two ends. CDR3 size: 15 residues. CDR3 amino acids: CASSLASAGTGELFF. The CDR3 DNA reads as TGCGCCAGCAGCTTGGCTAGCGCCGGCACCGGGGAGCTGTTTTTT.

This clonotype was observed once. The V and J genes are TRBV25-1 and TRBJ2-1; D might be TRBD2 (6 bases). CDR1 is MGHDK and CDR2 is SYGVNS in the germline V gene. V shed 4 bases and J shed 9 bases, with 7 bases lying between them. The CDR3 is 11 residues long. The DNA for the CDR3 is TGTGCCAGCAGTGGTAGCGGTGAGCAGTTCTTC. It translates to CASSGSGEQFF.

This clonotype was observed many times. The V gene is TRBV2, the J gene TRBJ1-6; D gene uncertain. This CDR3 has 13 amino acids. Per the germline V gene, CDR1 is SNHLY and CDR2 is FYNNEI. The V end was cut by 6 bases, the J end by 8 bases, with 11 bases between. The DNA for the CDR3 is TGTGCCAGCAGCGCCTCCTGGGATTCACCCCTCCACTTT. It translates to CASSASWDSPLHF. Filled out from reference TRBV2 and TRBJ1-6, the complete variable domain reads EPEVTQTPSHQVTQMGQEVILRCVPISNHLYFYWYRQILGQKVEFLVSFYNNEISEKSEIFDDQFSVERPDGSNFTLKIRSTKLEDSAMYFCASSASWDSPLHFGNGTRLTVT.

For this clonotype: A much larger clone lies one base from this, so it may be a read error. This chain uses TRBV7-2 with TRBJ2-3, with 12 positions matching TRBD2. The CDR3 loop spans 17 amino acids. Germline-derived CDR1 and CDR2 are SGHTA and FQGNSA. The CDR3 reads CASSLVGTSGHTYTQYF. DNA for the CDR3: TGTGCCAGCAGCTTAGTGGGGACTAGCGGGCACACATATACGCAGTATTTT.

The chain carries TRBV15 and TRBJ2-3; D ambiguous. Germline CDR1 and CDR2: LNHNV and YYDKDF (reference sequence). Trimming pared 8 bases from V and 0 bases from J, leaving 9 bases between. The CDR3 sequence is 13 residues long. CDR3 DNA: TGTGCCACCGGCGCGGCTAGCACAGATACGCAGTATTTT. It encodes CATGAASTDTQYF.

On this clonotype itself: This clone may be a read error of a much larger clone one base away. The chain combines TRBV28 with TRBJ2-3; D gene unclear. Trimming stripped 5 bases from V and 2 bases from J, with 17 bases between. Germline V gene data show CDR1 as MDHEN and CDR2 as SYDVKM. The CDR3 length is 16 residues. As DNA, the CDR3 is TGTGCCAGCAGTCCCTCAGACCGGATCCCCACAGATACGCAGTATTTT. It yields the protein CASSPSDRIPTDTQYF.

This clonotype was observed many times. This chain links TRBV6-6 with TRBJ1-6; TRBD1 agrees at 8 bases. The trim removed 0 bases at V and 8 bases at J, leaving 3 bases unmatched. CDR3 length: 15 residues. Germline assignment: CDR1 MNHNY and CDR2 SVGAGI (reference sequence). The CDR3 sequence: CASSYSQGADSPLHF. The CDR3 nucleotides read TGTGCCAGCAGTTACTCGCAGGGGGCGGATTCACCCCTCCACTTT.

Worth noting for this clonotype: This could be a read error, since a much larger clone is one nucleotide away. CDR3 loop: CASSYIAGQERYGYTF. CDR3 DNA: TGTGCCAGCAGTTACATAGCGGGACAGGAACGTTATGGCTACACCTTC. The chain is built from TRBV6-5 and TRBJ1-2; the match to TRBD1 covers 8 bases. Germline lookup yields CDR1 MNHEY and CDR2 SVGAGI. With V trimmed by 2 bases and J by 5 bases, 10 bases remained unmatched. There are 16 residues in the CDR3.

The rearrangement links TRBV14 to TRBJ1-4; 7 bases map to TRBD1. J was trimmed by 8 bases and V by 1 base; bases with no gene match: 10. Germline V lookup: CDR1 SGHDN, CDR2 FVKESK. The CDR3 covers 16 residues. CDR3 DNA: TGTGCCAGCAGCCAAGTCGCGGGCAGGGGGAAGGAAAAACTGTTTTTT. Translating it yields CASSQVAGRGKEKLFF. The full variable domain, completed using reference TRBV14 and TRBJ1-4, is EAGVTQFPSHSVIEKGQTVTLRCDPISGHDNLYWYRRVMGKEIKFLLHFVKESKQDESGMPNNRFLAERTGGTYSTLKVQPAELEDSGVYFCASSQVAGRGKEKLFFGSGTQLSVL.

A word on this clonotype: This clone may be a read error of a much larger clone one base away. The chain uses TRBV12-3 or TRBV12-4 and TRBJ2-7; TRBD2 is a possible D gene (6 bases). The length of the CDR3 is 12 residues. V was trimmed by 11 bases and J by 7 bases, leaving 18 bases between them. In DNA, the CDR3 is TGTGCCGGCATGGAGGGTGTTGGGGAGCAGTACTTC. It specifies CAGMEGVGEQYF.

Regarding this clonotype: A much larger clone lies a single base off, so this may be a read error. As DNA, the CDR3 is TGCAGCGTTGAGGGGCAGGAGCCCTACGAGCAGTACTTC. Amino acid sequence: CSVEGQEPYEQYF. This chain connects TRBV29-1 to TRBJ2-4, with D possibly being TRBD1 (5 bases). The J call may not be correct, given that the DNA end is closer to TRBJ2-7. The CDR3 is 13 residues long. Germline assignment: CDR1 SQVTM and CDR2 ANQGSEA.

This chain uses TRBV25-1 with TRBJ1-1; D call uncertain. V lost 8 bases and J lost 3, with 10 bases in between. The CDR3 runs to 12 residues. The V gene's germline CDR1 is MGHDK and CDR2 SYGVNS. The DNA for the CDR3 is TGTGCCAGCGGCATTGGGGACACTGAAGCTTTCTTT. Its protein product is CASGIGDTEAFF.

V usage is TRBV7-3 and J usage is TRBJ1-6; D is unresolved. Germline CDR1 SGHTA, CDR2 FQGTGA. The V end lost 3 bases, the J end lost 6 bases, and 6 bases lay between the germline ends. This CDR3 has 13 amino acids. The CDR3 DNA reads TGTGCCAGCAGCTTGACGGCTAATTCACCCCTCCACTTT. Its protein is CASSLTANSPLHF. Filled out from reference TRBV7-3 and TRBJ1-6, the complete variable domain reads GAGVSQTPSNKVTEKGKYVELRCDPISGHTALYWYRQSLGQGPEFLIYFQGTGAADDSGLPNDRFFAVRPEGSVSTLKIQRTERGDSAVYLCASSLTANSPLHFGNGTRLTVT.

Of note for this clonotype: Germline and junction disagree at one end, which may indicate a read error. The chain uses TRBV5-1 and TRBJ2-3; D is perhaps TRBD2 (6 bases). The CDR3 has 17 amino acids. Germline assignment: CDR1 SGHRS and CDR2 YFSETQ. CDR3 residues: CASSLVGQGGGSDAQYF. The CDR3 DNA follows: TGCGCCAGCAGCTTGGTGGGTCAGGGAGGCGGGTCAGATGCGCAGTATTTT.